This T cell receptor (beta chain) was profiled in a study of blood T cell repertoires in COVID-19. The length of the CDR3 is 12 residues. Trimming stripped 7 bases from V and 4 bases from J, with 11 bases between. Germline assignment: CDR1 SGHTA and CDR2 FQGNSA. Participant reports of clinical history set cohort assignment. Authors' methods: Estimates of nucleated cell counts were drawn from the amplification of reference gene primers. Produced via immunoSEQ multiplex PCR; TCRdb's table is partial and in-frame only. V, J and clone size reflect that table, while D and trimming were determined from the DNA. This sample carries about 170,000 clones, around 83% of them seen once, and the ten largest clones take about 3.6%. This clone has a handful of counts.

Material: PBMCs or T cells enriched from blood (not recorded which). The chain couples TRBV7-2 to TRBJ2-7; the D gene is possibly TRBD2 (5 bases). The receptor comes from a woman in her forties or fifties in a cohort exposed to, infected with or recovered from COVID-19 (not recorded which). The chain's CDR3 is CASNLGNYEQYF. In nucleotides, the CDR3 is TGTGCCAGCAACCTCGGGAATTACGAGCAGTACTTC.